This T cell receptor (beta chain) was identified during a study of monozygotic twins with inflammatory bowel disease. Study outcomes and limitations: The authors note that differing immunosuppressive treatments may have added variability to patient repertoires.

Sampling involved one blood draw (roughly 2.4 ml) for every donor. A word on this clonotype: The antigen remains unidentified.

CDR3 length: 16 amino acids. TCRalpha and TCRbeta cDNA went through two nested PCRs of approximately 17 and 9 cycles. TCRdb reanalyzed the 5' RACE reads, giving one entry per CDR3 protein sequence and no DNA. The specimen's table records around 210,000 distinct CDR3 sequences. The clonotype comes from a human donor with ulcerative colitis or Crohn's disease, or a healthy co-twin of an affected twin (not recorded which). Sequenced material: blood. The rearrangement uses TRBV12-3 or TRBV12-4 and TRBJ1-6. This CDR3 reads CASSFGPSSYNSPLHF.